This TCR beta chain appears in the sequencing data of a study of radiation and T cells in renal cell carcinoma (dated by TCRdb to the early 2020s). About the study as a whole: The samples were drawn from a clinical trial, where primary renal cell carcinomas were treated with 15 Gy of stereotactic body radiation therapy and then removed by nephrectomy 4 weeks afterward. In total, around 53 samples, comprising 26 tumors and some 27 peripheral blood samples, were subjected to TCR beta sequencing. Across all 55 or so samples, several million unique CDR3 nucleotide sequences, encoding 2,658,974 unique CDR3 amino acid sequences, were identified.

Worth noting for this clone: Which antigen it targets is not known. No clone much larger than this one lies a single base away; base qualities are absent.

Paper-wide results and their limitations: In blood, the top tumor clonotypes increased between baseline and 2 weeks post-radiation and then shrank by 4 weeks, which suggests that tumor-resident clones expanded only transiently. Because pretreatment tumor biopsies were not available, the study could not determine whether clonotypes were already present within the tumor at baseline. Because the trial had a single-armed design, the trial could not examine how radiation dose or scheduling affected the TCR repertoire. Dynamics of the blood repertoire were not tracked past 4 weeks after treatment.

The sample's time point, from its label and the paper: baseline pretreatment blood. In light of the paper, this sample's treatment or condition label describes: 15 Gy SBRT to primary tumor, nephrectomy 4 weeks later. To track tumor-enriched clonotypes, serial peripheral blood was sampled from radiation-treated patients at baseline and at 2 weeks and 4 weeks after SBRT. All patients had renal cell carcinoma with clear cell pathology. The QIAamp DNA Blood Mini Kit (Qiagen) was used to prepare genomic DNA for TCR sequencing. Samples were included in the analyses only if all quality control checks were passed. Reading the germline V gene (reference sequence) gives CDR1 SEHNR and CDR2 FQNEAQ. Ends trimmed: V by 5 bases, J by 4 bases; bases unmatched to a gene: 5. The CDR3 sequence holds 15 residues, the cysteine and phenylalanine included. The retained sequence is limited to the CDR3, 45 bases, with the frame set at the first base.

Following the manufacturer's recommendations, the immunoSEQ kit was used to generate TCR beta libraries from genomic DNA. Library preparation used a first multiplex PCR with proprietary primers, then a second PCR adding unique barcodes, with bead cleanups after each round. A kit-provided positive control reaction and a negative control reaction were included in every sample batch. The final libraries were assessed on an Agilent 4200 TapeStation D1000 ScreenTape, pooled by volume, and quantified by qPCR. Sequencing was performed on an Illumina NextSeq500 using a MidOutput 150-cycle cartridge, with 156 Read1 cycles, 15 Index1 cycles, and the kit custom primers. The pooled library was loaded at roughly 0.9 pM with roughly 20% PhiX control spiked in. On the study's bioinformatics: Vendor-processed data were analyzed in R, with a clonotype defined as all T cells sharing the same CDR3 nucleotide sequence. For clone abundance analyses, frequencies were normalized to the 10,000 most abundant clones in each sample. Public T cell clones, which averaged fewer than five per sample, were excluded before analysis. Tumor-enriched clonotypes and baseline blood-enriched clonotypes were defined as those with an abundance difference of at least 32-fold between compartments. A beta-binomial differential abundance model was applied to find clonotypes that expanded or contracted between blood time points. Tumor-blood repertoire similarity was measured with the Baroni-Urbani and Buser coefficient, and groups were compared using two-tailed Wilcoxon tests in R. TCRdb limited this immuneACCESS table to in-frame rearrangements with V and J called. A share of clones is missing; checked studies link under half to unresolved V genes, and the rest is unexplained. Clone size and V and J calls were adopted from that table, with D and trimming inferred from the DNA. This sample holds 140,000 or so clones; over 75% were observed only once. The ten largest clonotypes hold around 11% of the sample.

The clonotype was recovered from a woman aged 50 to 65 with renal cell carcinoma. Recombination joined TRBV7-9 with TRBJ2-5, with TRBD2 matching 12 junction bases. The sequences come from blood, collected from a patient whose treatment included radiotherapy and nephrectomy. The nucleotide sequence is TGTGCCAGCAGCCGCACTAGCGGGGGGCGAGAGACCCAGTACTTC. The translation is CASSRTSGGRETQYF.